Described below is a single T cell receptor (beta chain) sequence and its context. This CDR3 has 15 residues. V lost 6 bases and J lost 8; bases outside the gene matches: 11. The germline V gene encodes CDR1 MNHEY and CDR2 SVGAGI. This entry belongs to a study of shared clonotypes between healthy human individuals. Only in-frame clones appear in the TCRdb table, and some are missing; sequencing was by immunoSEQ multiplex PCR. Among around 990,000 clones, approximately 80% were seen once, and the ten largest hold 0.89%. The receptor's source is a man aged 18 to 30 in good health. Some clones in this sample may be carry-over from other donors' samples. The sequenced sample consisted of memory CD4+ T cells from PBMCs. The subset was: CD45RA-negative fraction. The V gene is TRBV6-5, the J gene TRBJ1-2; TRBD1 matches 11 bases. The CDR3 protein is CASSPLGQGALGYTF. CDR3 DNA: TGTGCCAGCAGCCCTCTAGGACAGGGGGCGTTGGGCTACACCTTC.